This T cell receptor beta chain was retrieved from a study of blood T cell repertoires in COVID-19. Study at large: There were acute and convalescent COVID-19 samples, and they came from the United States, Italy and Spain. The cDNA or gDNA used as material had been derived from T cells, B-cell-depleted T cells, or PBMCs.

Germline V gene data show CDR1 as MDHEN and CDR2 as SYDVKM. The CDR3 extends over 10 amino acids. The V end was cut by 4 bases, the J end by 8 bases, with 5 bases between. Produced via immunoSEQ multiplex PCR; TCRdb's table is partial and in-frame only. The sample lists approximately 220,000 clones; about four fifths were seen once. Before they entered the study, exposed participants had met a COVID-19 case within 2 weeks. V and J are TRBV28 and TRBJ1-2; D ambiguous. The source is a middle-aged woman who had been exposed to COVID-19. The sample comprised PBMCs or T cells enriched from blood (not recorded which). CDR3 region: CASSYQGYTF. The CDR3, as DNA: TGTGCCAGCAGTTATCAGGGCTACACCTTC.